The T cell receptor beta chain under discussion was sequenced for a study of shared clonotypes between healthy human individuals. The CDR3 totals 14 residues. V was cut by 4 bases and J by 4 bases, with 12 bases left in between. From germline, CDR1 is LGHNA and CDR2 YNFKEQ. Assay: immunoSEQ multiplex PCR; the TCRdb copy retains only in-frame clones and omits some. The data contain 2 million to 2.5 million clones, 80% to 95% of them singletons. This rearrangement joins TRBV4-2 to TRBJ2-3; no clear D. The TCR comes from a man younger than 35 in good health. Some clones in this sample may be carry-over from other donors' samples. Sample: naive CD4+ T cells from PBMCs. Sample subset: CD45RA+ positively selected. CDR3 amino acids: CASSLPGGADTQYF. Here the CDR3 DNA reads TGTGCCAGCAGCCTCCCCGGCGGTGCAGATACGCAGTATTTT.